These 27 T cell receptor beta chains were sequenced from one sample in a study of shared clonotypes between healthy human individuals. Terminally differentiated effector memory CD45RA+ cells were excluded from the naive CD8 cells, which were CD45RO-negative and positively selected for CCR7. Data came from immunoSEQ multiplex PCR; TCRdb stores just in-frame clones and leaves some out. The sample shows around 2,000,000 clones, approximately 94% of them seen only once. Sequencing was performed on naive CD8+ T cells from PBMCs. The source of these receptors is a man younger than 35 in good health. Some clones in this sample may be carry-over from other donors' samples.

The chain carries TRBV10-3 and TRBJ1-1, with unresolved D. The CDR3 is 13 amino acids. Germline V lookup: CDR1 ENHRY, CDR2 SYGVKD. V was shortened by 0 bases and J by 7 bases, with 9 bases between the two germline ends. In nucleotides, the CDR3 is TGTGCCATCAGTGAGTCGATCCAGCTTGAAGCTTTCTTT. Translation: CAISESIQLEAFF.

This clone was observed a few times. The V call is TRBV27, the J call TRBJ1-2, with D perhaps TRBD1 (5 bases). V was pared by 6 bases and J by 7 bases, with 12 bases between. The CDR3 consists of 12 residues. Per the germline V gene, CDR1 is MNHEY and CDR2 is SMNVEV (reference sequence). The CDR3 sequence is CASRTGGLGYTF. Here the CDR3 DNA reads TGTGCCAGCAGAACAGGTGGTCTTGGCTACACCTTC.

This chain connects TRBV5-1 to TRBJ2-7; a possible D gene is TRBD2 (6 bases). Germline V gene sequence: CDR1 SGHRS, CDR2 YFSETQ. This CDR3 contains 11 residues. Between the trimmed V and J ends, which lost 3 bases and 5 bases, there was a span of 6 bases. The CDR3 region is CASSWGDEQYF. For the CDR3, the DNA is TGCGCCAGCAGCTGGGGGGACGAGCAGTACTTC.

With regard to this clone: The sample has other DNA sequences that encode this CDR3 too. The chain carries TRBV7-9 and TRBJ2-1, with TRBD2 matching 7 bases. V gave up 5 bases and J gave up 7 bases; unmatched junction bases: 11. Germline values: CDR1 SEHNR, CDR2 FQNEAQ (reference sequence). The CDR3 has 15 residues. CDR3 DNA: TGTGCCAGCAGCCCACCCGGGGGAGGGTGGAATGAGCAGTTCTTC. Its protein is CASSPPGGGWNEQFF. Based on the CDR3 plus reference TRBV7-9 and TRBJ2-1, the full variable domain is DTGVSQNPRHKITKRGQNVTFRCDPISEHNRLYWYRQTLGQGPEFLTYFQNEAQLEKSRLLSDRFSAERPKGSFSTLEIQRTEQGDSAMYLCASSPPGGGWNEQFFGPGTRLTVL.

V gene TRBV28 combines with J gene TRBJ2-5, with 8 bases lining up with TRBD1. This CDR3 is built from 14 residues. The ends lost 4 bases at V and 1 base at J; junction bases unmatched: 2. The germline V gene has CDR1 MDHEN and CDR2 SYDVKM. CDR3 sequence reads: CASSYGQGQETQYF. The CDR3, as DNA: TGTGCCAGCAGTTATGGACAGGGCCAAGAGACCCAGTACTTC.

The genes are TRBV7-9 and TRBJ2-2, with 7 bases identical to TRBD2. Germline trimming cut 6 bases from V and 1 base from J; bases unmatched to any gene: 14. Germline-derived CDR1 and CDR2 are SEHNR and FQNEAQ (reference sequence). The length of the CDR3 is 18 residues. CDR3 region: CASRPLAWKTKNTGELFF. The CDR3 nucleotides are TGTGCCAGCAGGCCACTAGCGTGGAAAACGAAGAACACCGGGGAGCTGTTTTTT.

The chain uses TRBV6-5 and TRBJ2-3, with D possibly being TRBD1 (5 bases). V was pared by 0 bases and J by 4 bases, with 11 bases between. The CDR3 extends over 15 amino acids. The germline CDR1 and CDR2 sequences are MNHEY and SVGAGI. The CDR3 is CASSYSAGMADTQYF. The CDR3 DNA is TGTGCCAGCAGTTACTCGGCAGGGATGGCAGATACGCAGTATTTT.

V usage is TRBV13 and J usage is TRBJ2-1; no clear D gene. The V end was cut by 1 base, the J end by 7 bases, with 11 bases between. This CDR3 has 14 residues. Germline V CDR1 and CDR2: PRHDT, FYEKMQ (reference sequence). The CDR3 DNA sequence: TGTGCCAGCAGCTTAGTCCTTCGTGTGAATGAGCAGTTCTTC. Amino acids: CASSLVLRVNEQFF.

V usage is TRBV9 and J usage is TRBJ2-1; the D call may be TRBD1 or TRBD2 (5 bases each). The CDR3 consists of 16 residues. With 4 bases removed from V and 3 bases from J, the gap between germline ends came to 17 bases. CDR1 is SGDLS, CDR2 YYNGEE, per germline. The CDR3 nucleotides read TGTGCCAGCAGCCCGACAGACTACCATTACTACAATGAGCAGTTCTTC. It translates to CASSPTDYHYYNEQFF.

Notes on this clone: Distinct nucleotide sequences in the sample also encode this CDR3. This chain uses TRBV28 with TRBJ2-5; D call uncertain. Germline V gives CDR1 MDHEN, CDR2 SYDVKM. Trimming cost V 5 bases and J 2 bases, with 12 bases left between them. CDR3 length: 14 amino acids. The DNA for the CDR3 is TGTGCCAGCAGTCCCCCTTGGGGACAAGAGACCCAGTACTTC. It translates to CASSPPWGQETQYF. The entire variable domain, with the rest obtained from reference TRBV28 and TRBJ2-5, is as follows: DVKVTQSSRYLVKRTGEKVFLECVQDMDHENMFWYRQDPGLGLRLIYFSYDVKMKEKGDIPEGYSVSREKKERFSLILESASTNQTSMYLCASSPPWGQETQYFGPGTRLLVL.

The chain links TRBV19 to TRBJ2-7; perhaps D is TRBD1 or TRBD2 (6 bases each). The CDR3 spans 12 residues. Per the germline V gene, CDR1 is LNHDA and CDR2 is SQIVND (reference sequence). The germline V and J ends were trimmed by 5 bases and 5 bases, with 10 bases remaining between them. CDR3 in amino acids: CASSLRDNEQYF. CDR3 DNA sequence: TGTGCCAGTAGTCTGCGGGACAACGAGCAGTACTTC.

The CDR3 is CASSHLLRGADNSPLHF. The CDR3 coding sequence is TGCGCCAGCAGCCACCTCCTTAGGGGGGCCGATAATTCACCCCTCCACTTT. V and J are TRBV4-1 and TRBJ1-6; D is possibly TRBD1 (6 bases). The CDR3 sequence is 17 residues long. CDR1 and CDR2 (germline): MGHRA, YSYEKL. Trimming removed 3 bases from V and 5 bases from J, with 17 bases in between.

CDR3 residues: CASSLTTGTAYEQYF. Here the CDR3 DNA reads TGTGCCAGCAGCCTGACGACCGGGACGGCCTACGAGCAGTACTTC. The V gene is TRBV5-5, the J gene TRBJ2-7; the D call may be TRBD1 or TRBD2 (5 bases each). The V gene's germline CDR1 is SGHKS and CDR2 YYEKEE (reference sequence). The CDR3 has 15 residues. The V and J ends lost 4 bases and 2 bases respectively, with 16 bases between them.

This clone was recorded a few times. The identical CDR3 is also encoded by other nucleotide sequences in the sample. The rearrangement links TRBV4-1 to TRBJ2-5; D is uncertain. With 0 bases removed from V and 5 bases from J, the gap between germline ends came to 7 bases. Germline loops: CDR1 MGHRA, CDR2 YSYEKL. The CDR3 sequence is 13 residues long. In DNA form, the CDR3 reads TGCGCCAGCAGCCAAGATATGGAGGAGACCCAGTACTTC. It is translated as CASSQDMEETQYF.

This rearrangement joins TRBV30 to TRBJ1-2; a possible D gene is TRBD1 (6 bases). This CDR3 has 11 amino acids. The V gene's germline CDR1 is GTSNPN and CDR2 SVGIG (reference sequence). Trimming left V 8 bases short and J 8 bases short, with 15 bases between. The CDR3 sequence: CAARDTAGYTF. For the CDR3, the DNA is TGTGCCGCAAGGGACACTGCCGGCTACACCTTC.

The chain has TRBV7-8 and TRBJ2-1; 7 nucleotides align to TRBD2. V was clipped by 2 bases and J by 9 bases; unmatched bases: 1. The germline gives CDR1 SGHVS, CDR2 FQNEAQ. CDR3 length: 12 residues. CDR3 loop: CASSLRTSEQFF. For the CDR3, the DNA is TGTGCCAGCAGCTTACGGACTAGTGAGCAGTTCTTC.

The CDR3 bases are TGTGCCAGCAGTTCCCGCGGGAGAACCACAGATACGCAGTATTTT. It specifies CASSSRGRTTDTQYF. This chain uses TRBV28 with TRBJ2-3, with 7 positions matching TRBD2. Trimming cost V 4 bases and J 2 bases; bases outside gene matches: 6. The CDR3 length is 15 residues. Per the germline V gene, CDR1 is MDHEN and CDR2 is SYDVKM.

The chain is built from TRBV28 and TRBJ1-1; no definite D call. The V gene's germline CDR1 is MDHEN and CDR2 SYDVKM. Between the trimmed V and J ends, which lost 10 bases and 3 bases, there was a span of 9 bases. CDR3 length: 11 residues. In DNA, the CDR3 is TGTGCCACCCAGTCCGACACTGAAGCTTTCTTT. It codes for CATQSDTEAFF.

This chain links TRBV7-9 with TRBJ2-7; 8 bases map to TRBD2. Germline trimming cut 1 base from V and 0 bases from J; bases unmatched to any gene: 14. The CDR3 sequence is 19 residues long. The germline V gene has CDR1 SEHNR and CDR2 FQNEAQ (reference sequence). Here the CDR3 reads CASSLVGPTSGGPSYEQYF. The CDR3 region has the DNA TGTGCCAGCAGCTTAGTTGGCCCTACTAGCGGCGGCCCCTCCTACGAGCAGTACTTC.

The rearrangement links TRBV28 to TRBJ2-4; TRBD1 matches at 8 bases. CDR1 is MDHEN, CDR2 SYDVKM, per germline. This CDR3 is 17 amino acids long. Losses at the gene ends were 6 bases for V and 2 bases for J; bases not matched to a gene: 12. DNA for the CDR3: TGTGCCAGCAGCCTTTTAGAGGACAGGGAAACCAAAAACATTCAGTACTTC. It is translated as CASSLLEDRETKNIQYF.

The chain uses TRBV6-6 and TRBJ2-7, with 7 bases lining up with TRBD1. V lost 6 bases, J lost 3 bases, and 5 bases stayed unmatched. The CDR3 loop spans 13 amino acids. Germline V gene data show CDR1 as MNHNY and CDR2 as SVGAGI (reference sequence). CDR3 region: CASRPGQNYEQYF. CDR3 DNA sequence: TGTGCCAGCAGACCGGGACAGAACTACGAGCAGTACTTC.

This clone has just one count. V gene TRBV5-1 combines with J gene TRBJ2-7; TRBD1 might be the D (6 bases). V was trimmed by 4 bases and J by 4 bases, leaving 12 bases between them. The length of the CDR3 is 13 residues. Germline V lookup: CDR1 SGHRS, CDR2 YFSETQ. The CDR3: CASSAGVGYEQYF. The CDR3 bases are TGCGCCAGCAGCGCAGGGGTTGGGTACGAGCAGTACTTC.

The CDR3 DNA follows: TGCGCCAGCGCGTCCGGACCTCCCTACGAGCAGTACTTC. It yields the protein CASASGPPYEQYF. The chain joins TRBV4-1 to TRBJ2-7, with D hard to call. Germline-derived CDR1 and CDR2 are MGHRA and YSYEKL. Trimming took 8 bases from V and 2 from J, leaving 13 bases between them. The CDR3 has 13 residues.

The CDR3 DNA reads TGTGCCAGCACCTACAGCCTTGGGGCTGAAGCTTTCTTT. As protein: CASTYSLGAEAFF. This chain connects TRBV25-1 to TRBJ1-1; no clear D. Per germline, CDR1 MGHDK and CDR2 SYGVNS. This CDR3 comprises 13 residues. Trimming cost V 7 bases and J 6 bases, with 15 bases left between them.

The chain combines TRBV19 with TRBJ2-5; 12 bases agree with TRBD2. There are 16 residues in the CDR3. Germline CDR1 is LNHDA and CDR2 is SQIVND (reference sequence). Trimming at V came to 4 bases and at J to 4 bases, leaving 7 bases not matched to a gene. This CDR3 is CASSTLAGGEGETQYF. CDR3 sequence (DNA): TGTGCCAGTAGTACTCTAGCGGGAGGGGAGGGAGAGACCCAGTACTTC.

The CDR3, as DNA: TGTGCCACCAGCAGAGATCGTGGGGGGCGGATGGAGACCCAGTACTTC. Translated: CATSRDRGGRMETQYF. This rearrangement joins TRBV15 to TRBJ2-5; D possibly uses TRBD1 or TRBD2 (6 bases each). In germline, CDR1 is LNHNV, CDR2 YYDKDF (reference sequence). The CDR3 has 16 amino acids. The ends were cut back, 0 bases at V and 5 bases at J, with 16 bases in the middle.

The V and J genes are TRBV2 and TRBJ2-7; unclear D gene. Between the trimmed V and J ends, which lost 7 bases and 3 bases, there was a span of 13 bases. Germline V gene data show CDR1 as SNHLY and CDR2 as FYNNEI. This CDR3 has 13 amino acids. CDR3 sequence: CASTENVYYEQYF. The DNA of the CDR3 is TGTGCCAGCACCGAAAATGTTTACTACGAGCAGTACTTC.